This TCR beta chain was sequenced in a study of blood T cell repertoires in COVID-19. About the research overall: Sources were T cells, B-cell-depleted T cells, or PBMCs; the material itself was cDNA or gDNA.

Authors' processing steps: Amplification from reference gene primers served as the basis for estimated nucleated cell counts. Clones were sequenced by immunoSEQ multiplex PCR, and TCRdb holds only the in-frame ones, with some missing. The V and J calls and the clone size are those of that table, but D and trimming were determined from the DNA. The sample has over 90,000 clones; around nine tenths are singletons. V lost 1 base, J lost 13 bases, and 4 bases stayed unmatched. CDR3 size: 14 residues. The germline V gene encodes CDR1 SGHDN and CDR2 FVKESK. The rearrangement uses TRBV14 and TRBJ2-1; 13 bases agree with TRBD2. The sequence was collected from a man aged 50 or older in a cohort sampled during active COVID-19. The sequencing input was peripheral blood. The CDR3 reads CASSQGGLAGNQFF. CDR3 coding DNA: TGTGCCAGCAGCCAAGGGGGACTAGCGGGGAATCAGTTCTTC.